A selection of T cell receptor beta chains follows, all from one sample in a study of response to subunit inactivated influenza vaccine. One entry per CDR3 protein results from TCRdb running MiXCR on the RT-PCR reads. Counted here are 600,000 to 850,000 distinct CDR3 sequences, 12% to 15% occurring once; the ten biggest clones make up approximately 7.6%. This sample comprised PBMCs from blood, obtained 14 to 15 days before vaccination. These receptors all come from a man aged 45 to 65 who received an inactivated influenza vaccine. Each CDR3 is given with its conserved first and last residue. The order of the fields is V gene, clone size, J gene, D gene, CDR3 length, CDR3 DNA, CDR3 protein. D genes are given only for firm matches. A row's size may be missing; if present it is once, few, many or a size class.

V gene: TRBV6-2/TRBV6-3
clone size: few
J gene: TRBJ1-1
D gene: -
CDR3 length: 12
CDR3 DNA: TGTGCCAGCAGTTCTAATTCGCTCGAAGCTTTCTTT
CDR3 protein: CASSSNSLEAFF

V gene: TRBV24-1
clone size: -
J gene: TRBJ2-7
D gene: TRBD1
CDR3 length: 14
CDR3 DNA: TGTGCCACCGCTGCAAGGACAGGACCCTACGAGCAGTACTTC
CDR3 protein: CATAARTGPYEQYF

V gene: TRBV4-2
clone size: -
J gene: TRBJ1-1
D gene: -
CDR3 length: 12
CDR3 DNA: TGTGCCAGCAGCCGAAACAGGGACGCAGCTTTCTTT
CDR3 protein: CASSRNRDAAFF

V gene: TRBV12-3/TRBV12-4
clone size: many
J gene: TRBJ1-6
D gene: -
CDR3 length: 15
CDR3 DNA: TGTGCCAGCAGTTTGGGTCAGGGATTGAATTCACCCCTCCACTTT
CDR3 protein: CASSLGQGLNSPLHF

V gene: TRBV6-2/TRBV6-3
clone size: -
J gene: TRBJ1-1
D gene: TRBD1
CDR3 length: 20
CDR3 DNA: TGTGCCAGCAGTTACTCGGACAGGGGCCCGCAACTGTTCATGAACACTGAAGCTTTCTTT
CDR3 protein: CASSYSDRGPQLFMNTEAFF

V gene: TRBV7-9
clone size: -
J gene: TRBJ2-7
D gene: -
CDR3 length: 14
CDR3 DNA: TGTGCCAGCAGCTTACGCAGGGACGGGAAGGAGCAGTACTTC
CDR3 protein: CASSLRRDGKEQYF

V gene: TRBV28
clone size: many
J gene: TRBJ1-5
D gene: TRBD1
CDR3 length: 15
CDR3 DNA: TGTGCCAGCAGCACCGGGACAGGGGGCGGTCAGCCCCAGCATTTT
CDR3 protein: CASSTGTGGGQPQHF

V gene: TRBV11-2
clone size: few
J gene: TRBJ2-3
D gene: -
CDR3 length: 19
CDR3 DNA: TGTGCCAGCAGCTCGCTCAGCCAGGGACTCCTTTCCGGCACAGATACGCAGTATTTT
CDR3 protein: CASSSLSQGLLSGTDTQYF

V gene: TRBV18
clone size: -
J gene: TRBJ1-1
D gene: -
CDR3 length: 15
CDR3 DNA: TGTGCCAGCTCACCACTGCAGGGTGTTAACACTGAAGCTTTCTTT
CDR3 protein: CASSPLQGVNTEAFF

V gene: TRBV7-6
clone size: -
J gene: TRBJ2-7
D gene: TRBD1
CDR3 length: 16
CDR3 DNA: TGTGCCAGCAGCCGGGGGACAGGAAGTGTACACACCGAGCAGTACTTC
CDR3 protein: CASSRGTGSVHTEQYF

V gene: TRBV11-1
clone size: many
J gene: TRBJ1-1
D gene: TRBD1
CDR3 length: 14
CDR3 DNA: TGTGCCAGCACCCGTGGACAGGGGGTGATTGAAGCTTTCTTT
CDR3 protein: CASTRGQGVIEAFF

V gene: TRBV2
clone size: few
J gene: TRBJ2-3
D gene: -
CDR3 length: 14
CDR3 DNA: TGTGCCAGCAATCGGGGGGCGCCCACAGATACGCAGTATTTT
CDR3 protein: CASNRGAPTDTQYF

V gene: TRBV28
clone size: many
J gene: TRBJ1-2
D gene: -
CDR3 length: 14
CDR3 DNA: TGTGCCAGCAGTTTATCGAGAGGGAACTATGGCTACACCTTC
CDR3 protein: CASSLSRGNYGYTF

V gene: TRBV5-5
clone size: -
J gene: TRBJ2-1
D gene: TRBD2
CDR3 length: 15
CDR3 DNA: TGTGCCAGCAGTTCCGGGACTAGCGGTAACAATGAGCATTTCTTC
CDR3 protein: CASSSGTSGNNEHFF

V gene: TRBV18
clone size: few
J gene: TRBJ1-1
D gene: TRBD1
CDR3 length: 15
CDR3 DNA: TGTGCCAGCTCACCAAGACAGGGGGACAACACTGAAGCTTTCTTT
CDR3 protein: CASSPRQGDNTEAFF

V gene: TRBV5-1
clone size: few
J gene: TRBJ2-1
D gene: -
CDR3 length: 14
CDR3 DNA: TGCGCCAGCTGGAGGAGCGAGAAAAACAATGAGCAGTTCTTC
CDR3 protein: CASWRSEKNNEQFF

V gene: TRBV20-1
clone size: -
J gene: TRBJ2-7
D gene: -
CDR3 length: 16
CDR3 DNA: TGCAGTGCTAGAGATCCTAGAGGGAAGAATCTTTACGAGCAGTACTTC
CDR3 protein: CSARDPRGKNLYEQYF

V gene: TRBV4-1
clone size: -
J gene: TRBJ2-4
D gene: -
CDR3 length: 18
CDR3 DNA: TGCGCCAGCAGCCCCTACGCCAAAGGGACCTTGGCCAAAAACATTCAGTACTTC
CDR3 protein: CASSPYAKGTLAKNIQYF

V gene: TRBV12-3/TRBV12-4
clone size: few
J gene: TRBJ2-7
D gene: TRBD1
CDR3 length: 15
CDR3 DNA: TGTGCCAGCAGTTCAAGACAGGGGGGGTCCTACGAGCAGTACTTC
CDR3 protein: CASSSRQGGSYEQYF

V gene: TRBV7-9
clone size: -
J gene: TRBJ2-1
D gene: -
CDR3 length: 15
CDR3 DNA: TGTGCCAGCAGCTTAGGTCATGAGCAGGGACTTGGGCAGTTCTTC
CDR3 protein: CASSLGHEQGLGQFF

V gene: TRBV27
clone size: -
J gene: TRBJ2-7
D gene: TRBD1
CDR3 length: 16
CDR3 DNA: TGTGCCAGCAGTCGGACAGGGTTCACAGCTTACTACGAGCAGTACTTC
CDR3 protein: CASSRTGFTAYYEQYF

V gene: TRBV10-3
clone size: few
J gene: TRBJ2-3
D gene: -
CDR3 length: 16
CDR3 DNA: TGTGCCATCAGTGAGTCTGTCCTCTTGGATCCAGATACGCAGTATTTT
CDR3 protein: CAISESVLLDPDTQYF

V gene: TRBV5-1
clone size: -
J gene: TRBJ2-1
D gene: -
CDR3 length: 15
CDR3 DNA: TGCGCCACCGCAGCGGGCGGATCCTCCTACAATGAGCAGTTCTTC
CDR3 protein: CATAAGGSSYNEQFF

V gene: TRBV29-1
clone size: -
J gene: TRBJ1-5
D gene: -
CDR3 length: 13
CDR3 DNA: TGCAGCGTTGGCCAGGTTTCAAATCAGCCCCAGCATTTT
CDR3 protein: CSVGQVSNQPQHF

V gene: TRBV30
clone size: -
J gene: TRBJ1-2
D gene: -
CDR3 length: 11
CDR3 DNA: TGTGCCTGGAGTCCAGGTACTGGCTACACCTTC
CDR3 protein: CAWSPGTGYTF

V gene: TRBV20-1
clone size: -
J gene: TRBJ1-2
D gene: -
CDR3 length: 16
CDR3 DNA: TGCAGTGCTAGAGGGGTAAACTCGGACCTCAACTATGGCTACACCTTC
CDR3 protein: CSARGVNSDLNYGYTF

V gene: TRBV4-3
clone size: -
J gene: TRBJ2-7
D gene: -
CDR3 length: 15
CDR3 DNA: TGCGCCAGCAGCCAAGACAACGGAGGATCCTACGAGCAGTACTTC
CDR3 protein: CASSQDNGGSYEQYF

V gene: TRBV7-6
clone size: few
J gene: TRBJ2-3
D gene: TRBD2
CDR3 length: 16
CDR3 DNA: TGTGCCAGCAGTCGTAGCGGGGGGGTACCCACAGATACGCAGTATTTT
CDR3 protein: CASSRSGGVPTDTQYF

V gene: TRBV10-3
clone size: few
J gene: TRBJ2-2
D gene: -
CDR3 length: 14
CDR3 DNA: TGTGCCATCAGTGAAGGGTGGGACACCGGGGAGCTGTTTTTT
CDR3 protein: CAISEGWDTGELFF

V gene: TRBV3-1
clone size: -
J gene: TRBJ1-6
D gene: -
CDR3 length: 15
CDR3 DNA: TGTGCCAGCAGCCAAGACCACGCCGGTGGGTCACCCCTCCACTTT
CDR3 protein: CASSQDHAGGSPLHF

V gene: TRBV11-2
clone size: many
J gene: TRBJ2-6
D gene: TRBD1
CDR3 length: 15
CDR3 DNA: TGTGCCAGCAGCGAGGGGACAGATGGAGCCAACGTCCTGACTTTC
CDR3 protein: CASSEGTDGANVLTF

V gene: TRBV6-5
clone size: -
J gene: TRBJ1-4
D gene: -
CDR3 length: 12
CDR3 DNA: TGTGCCAGCAGAAAGATTAATGAAAAACTGTTTTTT
CDR3 protein: CASRKINEKLFF

V gene: TRBV4-1
clone size: many
J gene: TRBJ2-3
D gene: -
CDR3 length: 19
CDR3 DNA: TGCGCCAGCAGCCCAAGAATGGGGGGACACCCGGGAATCACAGATACGCAGTATTTT
CDR3 protein: CASSPRMGGHPGITDTQYF

V gene: TRBV29-1
clone size: few
J gene: TRBJ2-2
D gene: -
CDR3 length: 10
CDR3 DNA: TGCAGCCCAGGGACCGGGGAGCTGTTTTTT
CDR3 protein: CSPGTGELFF

V gene: TRBV10-3
clone size: -
J gene: TRBJ2-7
D gene: TRBD2
CDR3 length: 15
CDR3 DNA: TGTGCCATCAGTGATGGGACTAGCGGGACGGGCGAGCAGTACTTC
CDR3 protein: CAISDGTSGTGEQYF

V gene: TRBV10-3
clone size: few
J gene: TRBJ2-1
D gene: TRBD2
CDR3 length: 13
CDR3 DNA: TGTGCCATCAGTGGACTAGCGGGCGATGAGCAGTTCTTC
CDR3 protein: CAISGLAGDEQFF

V gene: TRBV19
clone size: few
J gene: TRBJ2-1
D gene: TRBD2
CDR3 length: 14
CDR3 DNA: TGTGCCAGTAGCCTACCGGGGGGGGGACGCGAGCAGTTCTTC
CDR3 protein: CASSLPGGGREQFF

V gene: TRBV9
clone size: few
J gene: TRBJ2-1
D gene: TRBD2
CDR3 length: 15
CDR3 DNA: TGTGCCAGCAGCGCGACTAGCGGAGCGTACAATGAGCAGTTCTTC
CDR3 protein: CASSATSGAYNEQFF

V gene: TRBV6-1
clone size: few
J gene: TRBJ1-5
D gene: -
CDR3 length: 16
CDR3 DNA: TGTGCCAGCAGCCTCCATCCCAGTTATAGCAATCAGCCCCAGCATTTT
CDR3 protein: CASSLHPSYSNQPQHF

V gene: TRBV30
clone size: -
J gene: TRBJ1-2
D gene: -
CDR3 length: 13
CDR3 DNA: TGTGCCTGGAGTTACCCAGGACGAGGAGGCTACACCTTC
CDR3 protein: CAWSYPGRGGYTF

V gene: TRBV5-1
clone size: many
J gene: TRBJ2-3
D gene: TRBD2
CDR3 length: 15
CDR3 DNA: TGCGCCAGCAGCCCGGCATTAGCGGGAACAGATACGCAGTATTTT
CDR3 protein: CASSPALAGTDTQYF

V gene: TRBV7-9
clone size: many
J gene: TRBJ2-1
D gene: -
CDR3 length: 17
CDR3 DNA: TGTGCCAGCAGCCATAAACTAGGTGAGGGACTCTACAATGAGCAGTTCTTC
CDR3 protein: CASSHKLGEGLYNEQFF

V gene: TRBV7-3
clone size: few
J gene: TRBJ1-2
D gene: TRBD1
CDR3 length: 14
CDR3 DNA: TGTGCCAGCAGCTTAGGATCAGGGGGCGGTGGCTACACCTTC
CDR3 protein: CASSLGSGGGGYTF

V gene: TRBV29-1
clone size: -
J gene: TRBJ1-3
D gene: TRBD1
CDR3 length: 14
CDR3 DNA: TGCAGCGTTGGAGAGACAGGGCGAGGAAACACCATATATTTT
CDR3 protein: CSVGETGRGNTIYF